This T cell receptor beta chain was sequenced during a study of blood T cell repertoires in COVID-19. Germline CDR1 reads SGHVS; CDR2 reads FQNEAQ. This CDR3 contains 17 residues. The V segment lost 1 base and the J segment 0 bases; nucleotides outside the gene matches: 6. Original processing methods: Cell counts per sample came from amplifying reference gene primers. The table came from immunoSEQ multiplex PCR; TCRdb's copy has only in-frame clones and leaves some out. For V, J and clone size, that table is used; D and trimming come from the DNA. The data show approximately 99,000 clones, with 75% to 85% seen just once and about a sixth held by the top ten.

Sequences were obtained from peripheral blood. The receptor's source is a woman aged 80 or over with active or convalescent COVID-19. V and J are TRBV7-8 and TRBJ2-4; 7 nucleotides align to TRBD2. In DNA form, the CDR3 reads TGTGCCAGCAGCTTAGTGGCGTCTAGCGGAGCCAAAAACATTCAGTACTTC. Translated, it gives CASSLVASSGAKNIQYF.